The present TCR beta chain was sequenced within a study of vaccination and CD4 T cells after COVID-19. Regarding the study as a whole: Counts of SARS-CoV-2-reactive clonotypes had a median that went from roughly 22 to 38, a nonsignificant change.

Treatment meaning: approximately 9-day PBMC culture with coronavirus spike peptide pools or control peptides (ViraFEST assay). This CDR3 is 12 amino acids long. V was pared by 0 bases and J by 3 bases, with 3 bases between. CDR1 is SGHNT, CDR2 YENEEA, per germline. Once obtained from cultured CD4+ T cells, the DNA was sequenced using the Oncomine TCR Beta short-read assay. Scientists extracted genomic DNA from CD4+ T cells grown in culture. TCRdb processed the PCR reads anew with MiXCR; each CDR3 protein has one entry. Here the sample spans approximately 18,000 distinct CDR3 sequences, approximately 53% being singletons. Points on this clonotype: As yet, its antigen is unknown.

The sample was CD4+ T cells from blood, cultured in vitro, taken before SARS-CoV-2 vaccination. The V and J genes are TRBV11-3 and TRBJ2-7; D gene uncertain. This receptor was obtained from a human donor who had recovered from COVID-19. CDR3: CASSLDGYEQYF. As DNA, the CDR3 is TGTGCCAGCAGCTTAGACGGCTACGAGCAGTACTTC.